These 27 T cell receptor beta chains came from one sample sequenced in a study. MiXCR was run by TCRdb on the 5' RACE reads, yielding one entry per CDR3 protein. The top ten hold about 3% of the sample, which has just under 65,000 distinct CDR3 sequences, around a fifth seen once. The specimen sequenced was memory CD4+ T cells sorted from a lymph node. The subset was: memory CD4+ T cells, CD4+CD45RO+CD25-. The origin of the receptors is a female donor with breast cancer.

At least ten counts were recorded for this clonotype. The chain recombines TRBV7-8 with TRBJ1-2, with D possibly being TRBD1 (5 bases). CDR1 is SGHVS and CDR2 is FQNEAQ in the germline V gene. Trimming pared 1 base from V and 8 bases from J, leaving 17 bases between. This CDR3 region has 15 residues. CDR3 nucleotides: TGTGCCAGCAGCTTAGTAGCTGGAGGGGCGCGGGGCTACACCTTC. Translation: CASSLVAGGARGYTF.

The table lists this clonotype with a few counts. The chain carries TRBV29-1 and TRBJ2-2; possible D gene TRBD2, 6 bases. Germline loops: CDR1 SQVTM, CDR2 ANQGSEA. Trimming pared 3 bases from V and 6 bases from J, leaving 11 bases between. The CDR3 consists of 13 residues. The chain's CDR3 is CSVDRGSAGELFF. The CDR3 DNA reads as TGCAGCGTTGATCGGGGGTCCGCCGGGGAGCTGTTTTTT.

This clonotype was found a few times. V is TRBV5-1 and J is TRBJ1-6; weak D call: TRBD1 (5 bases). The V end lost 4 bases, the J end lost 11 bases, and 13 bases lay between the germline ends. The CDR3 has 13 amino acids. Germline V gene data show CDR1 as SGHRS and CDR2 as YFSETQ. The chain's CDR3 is CASSPRGGTPLHF. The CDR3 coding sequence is TGCGCCAGCAGCCCCCGTGGGGGTACACCCCTCCACTTT.

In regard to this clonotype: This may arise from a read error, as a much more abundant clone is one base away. CDR3 residues: CSARDVDREKGYTF. CDR3 nucleotide sequence: TGCAGTGCTAGAGATGTCGACAGGGAGAAGGGCTACACCTTC. The chain uses TRBV20-1 and TRBJ1-2, with TRBD1 matching over 7 bases. Germline CDR1 DFQATT, CDR2 SNEGSKA (reference sequence). The CDR3 length is 14 residues. The trim removed 0 bases at V and 8 bases at J, leaving 9 bases unmatched.

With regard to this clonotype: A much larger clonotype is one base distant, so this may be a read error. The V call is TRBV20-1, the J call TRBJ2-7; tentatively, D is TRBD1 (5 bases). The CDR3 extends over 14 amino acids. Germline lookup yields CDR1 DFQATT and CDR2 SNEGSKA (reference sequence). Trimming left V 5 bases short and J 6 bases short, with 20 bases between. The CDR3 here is CSALRDGVRGEQYF. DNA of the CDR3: TGCAGTGCTTTACGTGACGGTGTAAGGGGCGAGCAGTACTTC.

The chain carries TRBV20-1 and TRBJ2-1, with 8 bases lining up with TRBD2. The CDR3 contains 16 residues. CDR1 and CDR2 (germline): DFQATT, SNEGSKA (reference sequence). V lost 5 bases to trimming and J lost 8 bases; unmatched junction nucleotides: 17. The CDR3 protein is CSAVRPVGGRSDEQFF. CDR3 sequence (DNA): TGCAGTGCTGTTCGCCCGGTGGGCGGGAGGTCGGATGAGCAGTTCTTC.

This CDR3 reads CASSLEQSYTF. The CDR3 nucleotides are TGTGCCAGCAGCTTGGAACAAAGCTACACCTTC. V usage is TRBV5-6 and J usage is TRBJ1-2; D unclear. Germline V lookup: CDR1 SGHDT, CDR2 YYEEEE. CDR3 size: 11 residues. The V end lost 0 bases, the J end lost 9 bases, and 6 bases lay between the germline ends.

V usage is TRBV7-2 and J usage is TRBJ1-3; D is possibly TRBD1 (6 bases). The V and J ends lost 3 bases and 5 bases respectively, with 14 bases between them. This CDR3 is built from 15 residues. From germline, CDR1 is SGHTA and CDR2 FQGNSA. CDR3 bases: TGTGCCAGCAGCTTCGGAGTTCAGGGGAGAAACACCATATATTTT. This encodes CASSFGVQGRNTIYF.

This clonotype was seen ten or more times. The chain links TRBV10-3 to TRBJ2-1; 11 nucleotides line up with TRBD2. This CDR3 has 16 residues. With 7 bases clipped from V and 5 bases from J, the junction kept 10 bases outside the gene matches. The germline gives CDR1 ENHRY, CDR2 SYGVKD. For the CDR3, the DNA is TGTGCCATCACCTCCACGCGACTAGCGGGGAACAATGAGCAGTTCTTC. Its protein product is CAITSTRLAGNNEQFF.

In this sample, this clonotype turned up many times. As DNA, the CDR3 is TGCAGTGCTAGACGGTCGCAGGGGAGGGGTACTGAAGCTTTCTTT. Encoded protein: CSARRSQGRGTEAFF. The V and J genes are TRBV20-1 and TRBJ1-1; possibly TRBD1 for D (6 bases). The CDR3 loop spans 15 amino acids. Germline CDR1 is DFQATT and CDR2 is SNEGSKA (reference sequence). V lost 2 bases and J lost 5, with 18 bases in between.

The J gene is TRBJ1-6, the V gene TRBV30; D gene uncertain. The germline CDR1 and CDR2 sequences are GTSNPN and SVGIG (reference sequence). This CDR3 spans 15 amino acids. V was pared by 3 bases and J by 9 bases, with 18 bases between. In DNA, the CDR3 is TGTGCCTGGAGCTCCGGGCGGTTAAGTGGTTCACCCCTCCACTTT. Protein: CAWSSGRLSGSPLHF.

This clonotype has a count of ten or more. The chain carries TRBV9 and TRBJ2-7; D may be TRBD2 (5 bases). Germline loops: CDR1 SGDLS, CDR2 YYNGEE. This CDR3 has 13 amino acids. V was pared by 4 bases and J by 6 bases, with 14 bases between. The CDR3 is CASSPASAGEQYF. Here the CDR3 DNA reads TGTGCCAGCAGCCCCGCATCGGCGGGCGAGCAGTACTTC. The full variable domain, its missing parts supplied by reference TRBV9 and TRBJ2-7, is DSGVTQTPKHLITATGQRVTLRCSPRSGDLSVYWYQQSLDQGLQFLIQYYNGEERAKGNILERFSAQQFPDLHSELNLSSLELGDSALYFCASSPASAGEQYFGPGTRLTVT.

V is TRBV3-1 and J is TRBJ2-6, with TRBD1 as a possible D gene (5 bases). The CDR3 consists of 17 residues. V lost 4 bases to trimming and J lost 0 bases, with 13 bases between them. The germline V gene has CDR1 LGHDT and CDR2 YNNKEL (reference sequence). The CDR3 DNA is TGTGCCAGCAGCCCAGCAACAGGAAGCTCTGGGGCCAACGTCCTGACTTTC. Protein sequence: CASSPATGSSGANVLTF.

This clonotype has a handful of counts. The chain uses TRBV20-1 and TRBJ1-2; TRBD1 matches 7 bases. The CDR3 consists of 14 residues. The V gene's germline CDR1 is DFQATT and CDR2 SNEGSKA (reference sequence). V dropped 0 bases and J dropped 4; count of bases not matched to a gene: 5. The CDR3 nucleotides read TGCAGTGCTAGAGACACAGGGGCCGTCTATGGCTACACCTTC. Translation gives CSARDTGAVYGYTF.

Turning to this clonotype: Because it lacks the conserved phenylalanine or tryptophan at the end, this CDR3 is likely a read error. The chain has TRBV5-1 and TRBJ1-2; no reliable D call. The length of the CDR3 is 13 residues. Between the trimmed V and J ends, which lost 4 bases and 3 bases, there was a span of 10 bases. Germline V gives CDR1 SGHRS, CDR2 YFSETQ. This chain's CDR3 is CASSAQNYYGYTS. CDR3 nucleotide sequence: TGCGCCAGCAGCGCCCAAAATTACTATGGCTACACCTCC.

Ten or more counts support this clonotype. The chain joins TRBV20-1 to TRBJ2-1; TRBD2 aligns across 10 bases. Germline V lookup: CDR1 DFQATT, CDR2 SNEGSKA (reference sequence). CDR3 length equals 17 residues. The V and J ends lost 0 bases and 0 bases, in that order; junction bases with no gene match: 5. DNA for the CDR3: TGCAGTGCTAGAGACAGCGGGAGGGCGCGCTCCTACAATGAGCAGTTCTTC. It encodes CSARDSGRARSYNEQFF.

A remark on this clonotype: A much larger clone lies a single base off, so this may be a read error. The CDR3 region is CASTSSIDQPQHF. CDR3 DNA sequence: TGTGCCAGCACCTCCAGTATCGATCAGCCCCAGCATTTT. The chain links TRBV6-6 to TRBJ1-5; unclear D gene. The V and J ends lost 7 bases and 5 bases respectively, with 12 bases between them. This CDR3 has 13 residues. The germline gives CDR1 MNHNY, CDR2 SVGAGI (reference sequence).

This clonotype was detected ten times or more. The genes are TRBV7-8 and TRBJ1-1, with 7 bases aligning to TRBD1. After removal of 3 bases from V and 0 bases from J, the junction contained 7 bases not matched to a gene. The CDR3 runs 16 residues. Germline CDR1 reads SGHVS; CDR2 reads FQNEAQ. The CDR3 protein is CASSLGQPFLNTEAFF. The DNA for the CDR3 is TGTGCCAGCAGCTTGGGACAGCCTTTCCTGAACACTGAAGCTTTCTTT.

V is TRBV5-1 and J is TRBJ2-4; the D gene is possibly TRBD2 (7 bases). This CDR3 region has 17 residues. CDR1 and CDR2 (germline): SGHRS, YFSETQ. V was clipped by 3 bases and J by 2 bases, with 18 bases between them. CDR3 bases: TGCGCCAGCAGCTCCCGCGTTGGGGGGGCAACCAAAAACATTCAGTACTTC. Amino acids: CASSSRVGGATKNIQYF. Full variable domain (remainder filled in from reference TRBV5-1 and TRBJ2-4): KAGVTQTPRYLIKTRGQQVTLSCSPISGHRSVSWYQQTPGQGLQFLFEYFSETQRNKGNFPGRFSGRQFSNSRSEMNVSTLELGDSALYLCASSSRVGGATKNIQYFGAGTRLSVL.

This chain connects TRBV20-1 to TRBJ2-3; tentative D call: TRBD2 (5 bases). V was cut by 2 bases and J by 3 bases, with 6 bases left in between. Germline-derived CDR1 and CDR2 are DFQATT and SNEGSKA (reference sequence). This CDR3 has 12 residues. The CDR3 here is CSARPGTDTQYF. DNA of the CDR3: TGCAGTGCTAGACCGGGGACAGATACGCAGTATTTT.

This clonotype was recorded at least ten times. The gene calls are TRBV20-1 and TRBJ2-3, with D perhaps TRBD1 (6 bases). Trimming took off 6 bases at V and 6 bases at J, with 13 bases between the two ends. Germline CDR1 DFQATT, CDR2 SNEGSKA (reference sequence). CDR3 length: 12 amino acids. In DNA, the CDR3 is TGCAGTGCGAGCAGGGGAGAGGATACGCAGTATTTT. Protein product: CSASRGEDTQYF.

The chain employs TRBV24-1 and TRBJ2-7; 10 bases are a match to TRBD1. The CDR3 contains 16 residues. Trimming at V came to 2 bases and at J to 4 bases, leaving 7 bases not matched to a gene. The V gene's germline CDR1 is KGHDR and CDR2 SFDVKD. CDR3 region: CATSDSGTGVGYEQYF. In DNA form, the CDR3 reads TGTGCCACCAGTGATTCCGGGACAGGGGTTGGTTACGAGCAGTACTTC.

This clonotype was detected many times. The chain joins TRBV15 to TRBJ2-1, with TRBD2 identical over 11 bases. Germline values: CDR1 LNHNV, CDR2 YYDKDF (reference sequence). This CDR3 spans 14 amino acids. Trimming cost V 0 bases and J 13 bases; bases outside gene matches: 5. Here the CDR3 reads CATSREAGTSGQFF. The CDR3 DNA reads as TGTGCCACCAGCAGAGAGGCAGGGACTAGCGGCCAGTTCTTC.

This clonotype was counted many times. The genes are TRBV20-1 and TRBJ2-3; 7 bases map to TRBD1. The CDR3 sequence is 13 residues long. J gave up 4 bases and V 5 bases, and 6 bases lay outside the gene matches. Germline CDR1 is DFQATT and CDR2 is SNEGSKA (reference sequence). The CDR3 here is CSALYQGADTQYF. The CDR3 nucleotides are TGCAGTGCTCTATACCAGGGGGCAGATACGCAGTATTTT.

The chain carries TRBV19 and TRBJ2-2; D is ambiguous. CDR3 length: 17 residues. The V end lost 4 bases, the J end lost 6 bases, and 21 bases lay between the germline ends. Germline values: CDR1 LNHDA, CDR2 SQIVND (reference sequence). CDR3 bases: TGTGCCAGTAGTAAAAGGAAAGGGTCTAATCTGGCCGGGGAGCTGTTTTTT. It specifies CASSKRKGSNLAGELFF.

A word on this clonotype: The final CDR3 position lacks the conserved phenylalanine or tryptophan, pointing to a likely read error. The CDR3 loop is CASQPITSGRAHEQYS. The CDR3 DNA reads as TGTGCCAGCCAACCGATTACTAGCGGGAGGGCCCACGAGCAGTACTCC. V gene TRBV7-2 combines with J gene TRBJ2-7, with TRBD2 identical over 13 bases. This CDR3 comprises 16 residues. Germline assignment: CDR1 SGHTA and CDR2 FQGNSA. Unmatched junction bases numbered 12, after V lost 8 bases and J lost 5 bases.

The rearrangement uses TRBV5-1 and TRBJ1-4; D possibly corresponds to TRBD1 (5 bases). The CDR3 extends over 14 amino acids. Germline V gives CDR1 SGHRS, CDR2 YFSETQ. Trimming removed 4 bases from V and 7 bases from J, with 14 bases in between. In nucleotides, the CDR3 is TGCGCCAGCAGCCCGGGGACGGAAGGTGAAAAACTGTTTTTT. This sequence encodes CASSPGTEGEKLFF. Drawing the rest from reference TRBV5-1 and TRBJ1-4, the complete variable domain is KAGVTQTPRYLIKTRGQQVTLSCSPISGHRSVSWYQQTPGQGLQFLFEYFSETQRNKGNFPGRFSGRQFSNSRSEMNVSTLELGDSALYLCASSPGTEGEKLFFGSGTQLSVL.